The 15 T cell receptor beta chains below come from one sample, sequenced in a study of blood T cell repertoires in COVID-19 (dated by TCRdb to the early 2020s). Receptors were amplified or captured by the immunoSEQ multiplex PCR assay. TCRdb took this table from immuneACCESS and kept in-frame rearrangements with V and J called. Such tables lack part of the clones; where checked against another copy, unresolved V genes explain under half of the gap, and the rest is unexplained. In all, the sample holds about 300,000 clones, and 65% to 85% of those were seen once. The top ten clonotypes cover roughly 1.6% of the sample. Sequenced sample: peripheral blood. The receptors were sampled from a human donor with COVID-19, enrolled during active disease. The donor label of this sample is uncertain.

This chain joins TRBV6-1 and TRBJ1-1; D call uncertain. The CDR3 is 15 residues long. Looked up from germline, CDR1 is MNHNS and CDR2 is SASEGT. V gave up 3 bases and J gave up 0 bases, with 11 bases separating them. CDR3 in DNA: TGTGCCAGCAGTGACCGGGGTTCGGTGAACACTGAAGCTTTCTTT. This sequence encodes CASSDRGSVNTEAFF.

This chain links TRBV19 with TRBJ1-5, with D uncertain. There are 12 residues in the CDR3. Trimming shortened V by 3 bases and J by 6 bases, and 6 bases separated the two germline ends. Germline V gene sequence: CDR1 LNHDA, CDR2 SQIVND (reference sequence). CDR3 in amino acids: CASSILFQPQHF. The CDR3 bases are TGTGCCAGTAGTATCCTCTTTCAGCCCCAGCATTTT.

This CDR3 is CASSLGGGVTNQPQHF. CDR3 coding DNA: TGTGCCAGCAGCTTAGGTGGAGGGGTAACCAATCAGCCCCAGCATTTT. This rearrangement joins TRBV5-4 to TRBJ1-5, with D possibly matching TRBD1 (5 bases). The CDR3 consists of 16 residues. V lost 2 bases, J lost 3 bases, and 15 bases lay in between. Germline V lookup: CDR1 SGHNT, CDR2 YYREEE (reference sequence).

J is TRBJ1-1 and V is TRBV11-2; 10 nucleotides line up with TRBD1. This CDR3 comprises 13 residues. From germline, CDR1 is SGHAT and CDR2 FQNNGV. The V gene end was trimmed by 6 bases and the J gene end by 11 bases; junction bases not matched to a gene: 9. CDR3 in amino acids: CASSPGQGMWAFF. DNA of the CDR3: TGTGCCAGCAGTCCGGGACAGGGGATGTGGGCTTTCTTT.

The J gene is TRBJ2-7, the V gene TRBV5-4; 9 nucleotides agree with TRBD1. The germline gives CDR1 SGHNT, CDR2 YYREEE (reference sequence). The length of the CDR3 is 15 residues. Unmatched junction bases numbered 11, after V lost 4 bases and J lost 6 bases. CDR3 coding DNA: TGTGCCAGCAGCCATCCGGGACAGGGCTATGGCGAGCAGTACTTC. Its protein product is CASSHPGQGYGEQYF. Full variable domain (missing parts from reference TRBV5-4 and TRBJ2-7): ETGVTQSPTHLIKTRGQQVTLRCSSQSGHNTVSWYQQALGQGPQFIFQYYREEENGRGNFPPRFSGLQFPNYSSELNVNALELDDSALYLCASSHPGQGYGEQYFGPGTRLTVT.

This sequence joins TRBV28 and TRBJ2-3; D unresolved. The length of the CDR3 is 16 residues. Germline loops: CDR1 MDHEN, CDR2 SYDVKM. V lost 6 bases, J lost 0 bases, and 16 bases lay in between. The CDR3 DNA follows: TGTGCCAGCAGCCGGCCCGCGGTCTCTAGCACAGATACGCAGTATTTT. Its protein is CASSRPAVSSTDTQYF.

The chain is built from TRBV9 and TRBJ1-1; no clear D. The CDR3 totals 14 residues. Germline assignment: CDR1 SGDLS and CDR2 YYNGEE. V was pared by 2 bases and J by 1 base, with 9 bases between. The chain's CDR3 is CASSVTHSNTEAFF. Here the CDR3 DNA reads TGTGCCAGCAGCGTCACTCATTCGAACACTGAAGCTTTCTTT.

The chain joins TRBV6-2 or TRBV6-3 to TRBJ1-1, with D maybe TRBD1 (5 bases). The V end lost 6 bases, the J end lost 3 bases, and 17 bases lay between the germline ends. Germline loops: CDR1 MNHEY, CDR2 SVGEGT. The CDR3 loop spans 15 amino acids. The CDR3 reads CASSYPAGGDTEAFF. The CDR3 coding sequence is TGTGCCAGCAGCTATCCAGCGGGGGGTGACACTGAAGCTTTCTTT.

This clone appeared a single time. The chain uses TRBV28 and TRBJ2-1; TRBD2 matches at 12 bases. The germline gives CDR1 MDHEN, CDR2 SYDVKM. CDR3 length: 15 residues. Unmatched junction bases numbered 5, after V lost 3 bases and J lost 8 bases. The CDR3, as DNA: TGTGCCAGCAGTTTGACTAGCGGGAGCAGAGATGAGCAGTTCTTC. It is translated as CASSLTSGSRDEQFF.

The V and J genes are TRBV27 and TRBJ2-7, with D possibly TRBD1 on 6 matching bases. Trimming took 4 bases from V and 2 from J, leaving 15 bases between them. Per the germline V gene, CDR1 is MNHEY and CDR2 is SMNVEV (reference sequence). This CDR3 region has 15 residues. The CDR3 DNA reads as TGTGCCAGCAGTTCCGCAGGGGCCCGACCCTACGAGCAGTACTTC. Its translation: CASSSAGARPYEQYF.

The chain links TRBV11-3 to TRBJ2-7; 7 nucleotides agree with TRBD2. This CDR3 is 14 amino acids long. Per germline, CDR1 SGHNT and CDR2 YENEEA. The junction had 5 bases not matched to a gene; V was cut back by 1 base and J by 5 bases. CDR3 amino acids: CASSLGGGFDEQYF. CDR3 DNA: TGTGCCAGCAGCTTAGGCGGGGGTTTCGACGAGCAGTACTTC.

The chain's CDR3 is CASKRGQGPNTGELFF. For the CDR3, the DNA is TGTGCCAGTAAAAGGGGACAGGGCCCGAACACCGGGGAGCTGTTTTTT. The rearrangement joins TRBV19 to TRBJ2-2, with TRBD1 matching 9 bases. J gave up 0 bases and V 7 bases, and 6 bases lay outside the gene matches. The CDR3 runs 16 residues. Germline loops: CDR1 LNHDA, CDR2 SQIVND (reference sequence).

The V call is TRBV12-3 or TRBV12-4, the J call TRBJ2-1; TRBD2 might be the D (5 bases). This CDR3 comprises 13 residues. Trimming removed 5 bases at V and 15 bases at J, with 20 bases between. The CDR3 DNA sequence: TGTGCCAGCAGTCTAGGAACCCGGGATACCCTGTTCTTC. It encodes CASSLGTRDTLFF.

The chain has TRBV10-3 and TRBJ2-3, with 9 bases that match TRBD2. V gave up 6 bases and J gave up 1 base; unmatched junction bases: 2. Germline lookup yields CDR1 ENHRY and CDR2 SYGVKD. The CDR3 is made up of 14 amino acids. Written as DNA, the CDR3 is TGTGCCATCAGAATAGCGGGAGGCACAGATACGCAGTATTTT. This encodes CAIRIAGGTDTQYF.

The chain joins TRBV7-2 to TRBJ1-2, with D tentatively TRBD1 (5 bases). Germline V gene data show CDR1 as SGHTA and CDR2 as FQGNSA. The V end was cut by 1 base, the J end by 7 bases, with 16 bases between. The CDR3 covers 15 residues. CDR3: CASSLGRVGIIGYTF. The CDR3 bases are TGTGCCAGCAGCTTAGGCAGGGTGGGAATTATTGGCTACACCTTC.